This T cell receptor (beta chain) came from a study of T cell responses to AZD1222 COVID-19 vaccine. On the study more broadly: Second doses were pooled across both intervals (about 4 or about 12 weeks).

CDR1 and CDR2 (germline): MNHEY, SVGEGT. The CDR3 is 15 amino acids. The V gene end was trimmed by 6 bases and the J gene end by 2 bases; junction bases not matched to a gene: 9. The data were produced by immunoSEQ multiplex PCR, yet TCRdb's version contains in-frame clones alone and is incomplete. The profile shows over 90,000 clones, around 92% of them singletons. Study-wide results and caveats: Variant regions that are unmutated are reportedly the target of nearly half of spike-specific TCRs. Repertoires were sampled only after the peak T cell response.

To note about this clone: No antigen is known for it.

The source of this sequence is an adult in good health. V and J are TRBV6-2 or TRBV6-3 and TRBJ2-7; 8 nucleotides align to TRBD2. The source was peripheral blood, collected on day 0 of AZD1222 vaccination. CDR3 nucleotides: TGTGCCAGCAGCCCAAGCGGGAGAAGTACCTACGAGCAGTACTTC. This encodes CASSPSGRSTYEQYF.